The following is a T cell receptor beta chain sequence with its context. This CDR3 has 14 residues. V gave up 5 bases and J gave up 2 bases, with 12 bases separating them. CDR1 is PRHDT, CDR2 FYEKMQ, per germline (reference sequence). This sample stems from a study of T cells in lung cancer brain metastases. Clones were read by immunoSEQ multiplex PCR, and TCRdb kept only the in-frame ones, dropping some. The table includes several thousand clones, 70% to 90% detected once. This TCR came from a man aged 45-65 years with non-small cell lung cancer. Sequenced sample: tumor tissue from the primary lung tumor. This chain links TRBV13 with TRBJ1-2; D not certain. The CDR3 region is CASSPITGNYGYTF. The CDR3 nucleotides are TGTGCCAGCAGCCCCATAACCGGAAACTATGGCTACACCTTC.